The 14 T cell receptor beta chains reported below all come from one sample, sequenced in a study of cytomegalovirus exposure and HLA in healthy donors. With 60 Vbeta and 13 Jbeta primers, the PCR was carried out. Sequencing was performed with immunoSEQ multiplex PCR; in TCRdb, only in-frame clones are kept and a portion is missing. The sample includes around 210,000 clones, 70% to 90% seen only once; the top ten take about 0.25%. What was sequenced was PBMCs. Receptors originate from a girl aged 2-10 years in good health and CMV-seronegative.

The chain carries TRBV7-8 and TRBJ2-4; perhaps TRBD2 as D (6 bases). V shed 1 base and J shed 1 base, with 20 bases lying between them. Germline V CDR1 and CDR2: SGHVS, FQNEAQ. This CDR3 has 19 amino acids. The CDR3 sequence is CASSLDPPSWGEAKNIQYF. CDR3 DNA: TGTGCCAGCAGCTTAGATCCTCCTAGCTGGGGGGAGGCCAAAAACATTCAGTACTTC.

The CDR3 sequence: CASSLGGHNQPQHF. The DNA for the CDR3 is TGCGCCAGCAGCTTGGGTGGCCATAATCAGCCCCAGCATTTT. The V gene is TRBV5-1, the J gene TRBJ1-5; D is undetermined. Trimming took 0 bases from V and 4 from J, leaving 8 bases between them. Germline loops: CDR1 SGHRS, CDR2 YFSETQ. This CDR3 region has 14 residues.

The gene calls are TRBV30 and TRBJ2-7; D is perhaps TRBD1 (6 bases). Germline CDR1 GTSNPN, CDR2 SVGIG (reference sequence). This CDR3 contains 14 residues. V shed 0 bases and J shed 4 bases, with 13 bases lying between them. The CDR3 bases are TGTGCCTGGAGTGTAGGGGGTAGCGAATACGAGCAGTACTTC. Encoded protein: CAWSVGGSEYEQYF.

The genes are TRBV4-1 and TRBJ2-1, with 11 bases aligning to TRBD2. The CDR3 is made up of 13 amino acids. V dropped 2 bases and J dropped 12; count of bases not matched to a gene: 3. Per germline, CDR1 MGHRA and CDR2 YSYEKL. The CDR3 DNA reads as TGCGCCAGCAGCCAATCCCTAGCGGGGGGGCAGTTCTTC. This encodes CASSQSLAGGQFF.

This chain connects TRBV15 to TRBJ1-1; perhaps TRBD1 as D (5 bases). This CDR3 spans 13 amino acids. Trimming pared 7 bases from V and 3 bases from J, leaving 12 bases between. Germline CDR1 is LNHNV and CDR2 is YYDKDF (reference sequence). The CDR3 sequence: CATKVRVDTEAFF. The CDR3 DNA reads TGTGCCACCAAGGTCAGGGTAGACACTGAAGCTTTCTTT. The full variable domain, with the rest looked up from reference TRBV15 and TRBJ1-1, is DAMVIQNPRYQVTQFGKPVTLSCSQTLNHNVMYWYQQKSSQAPKLLFHYYDKDFNNEADTPDNFQSRRPNTSFCFLDIRSPGLGDTAMYLCATKVRVDTEAFFGQGTRLTVV.

The genes are TRBV27 and TRBJ2-1; 10 nucleotides match TRBD2. V lost 6 bases to trimming and J lost 9 bases; unmatched junction nucleotides: 8. The length of the CDR3 is 14 residues. In germline, CDR1 is MNHEY, CDR2 SMNVEV (reference sequence). The CDR3 spells CASRTAGGPGEQFF. The CDR3, as DNA: TGTGCCAGCAGAACAGCGGGAGGGCCCGGTGAGCAGTTCTTC.

The chain uses TRBV10-2 and TRBJ2-7; TRBD1 might be the D (5 bases). The V and J ends lost 6 bases and 3 bases respectively, with 12 bases between them. This CDR3 has 13 residues. Germline CDR1 is WSHSY and CDR2 is SAAADI. For the CDR3, the DNA is TGCGCCAGCAGGCCAGGGCCTTACTACGAGCAGTACTTC. It codes for CASRPGPYYEQYF.

Of note for this clone: At one boundary the junction diverges from the germline segment, which might be a read error. V gene TRBV7-9 combines with J gene TRBJ1-2; 8 bases line up with TRBD1. The CDR3 length is 11 residues. Germline assignment: CDR1 SEHNR and CDR2 FQNEAQ (reference sequence). CDR3 sequence: CSSSPGTGHTF. In DNA, the CDR3 is TGTTCCAGCAGCCCCGGGACAGGCCACACCTTC. Supplemented by reference TRBV7-9 and TRBJ1-2, the full variable domain reads DTGVSQNPRHKITKRGQNVTFRCDPISEHNRLYWYRQTLGQGPEFLTYFQNEAQLEKSRLLSDRFSAERPKGSFSTLEIQRTEQGDSAMYLCSSSPGTGHTFGSGTRLTVV.

This sequence joins TRBV30 and TRBJ2-7, with 10 bases lining up with TRBD2. Losses at the gene ends were 0 bases for V and 1 base for J; bases not matched to a gene: 3. This CDR3 contains 15 residues. Germline loops: CDR1 GTSNPN, CDR2 SVGIG (reference sequence). The CDR3 loop reads CAWSVGSGRSYEQYF. The DNA of the CDR3 is TGTGCCTGGAGTGTGGGTAGCGGGAGGTCCTACGAGCAGTACTTC.

The CDR3 nucleotides are TGTGCCAGTAGCCCCGTCTACCAAGAGACCCAGTACTTC. Residues: CASSPVYQETQYF. The genes are TRBV19 and TRBJ2-5; D not certain. The V end was cut by 6 bases, the J end by 0 bases, with 8 bases between. Germline V CDR1 and CDR2: LNHDA, SQIVND (reference sequence). The CDR3 totals 13 residues. The full variable domain, completed using reference TRBV19 and TRBJ2-5, is DGGITQSPKYLFRKEGQNVTLSCEQNLNHDAMYWYRQDPGQGLRLIYYSQIVNDFQKGDIAEGYSVSREKKESFPLTVTSAQKNPTAFYLCASSPVYQETQYFGPGTRLLVL.

This chain uses TRBV25-1 with TRBJ2-3; D may be TRBD1 (6 bases). CDR1 is MGHDK, CDR2 SYGVNS, per germline. Trimming pared 7 bases from V and 3 bases from J, leaving 11 bases between. CDR3 length: 13 amino acids. CDR3 sequence reads: CASTGVRTDTQYF. In DNA, the CDR3 is TGTGCCAGCACAGGGGTTAGGACAGATACGCAGTATTTT.

The chain links TRBV5-1 to TRBJ1-2; 7 nucleotides agree with TRBD1. Germline V CDR1 and CDR2: SGHRS, YFSETQ. V lost 0 bases, J lost 10 bases, and 6 bases stayed unmatched. This CDR3 spans 13 amino acids. As DNA, the CDR3 is TGCGCCAGCAGCTTGGAAGGGGGCCGGACCTACACCTTC. The encoded protein is CASSLEGGRTYTF.

The chain carries TRBV5-1 and TRBJ1-1, with TRBD1 matching 10 bases. The germline CDR1 and CDR2 sequences are SGHRS and YFSETQ. The V segment lost 0 bases and the J segment 4 bases; nucleotides outside the gene matches: 9. The CDR3 has 17 amino acids. The CDR3: CASSLEGTGVTGTEAFF. CDR3 DNA: TGCGCCAGCAGCTTGGAAGGGACAGGGGTCACGGGCACTGAAGCTTTCTTT.

J is TRBJ1-5 and V is TRBV15; no clear D gene. The germline V and J ends were trimmed by 0 bases and 0 bases, with 9 bases remaining between them. The germline gives CDR1 LNHNV, CDR2 YYDKDF (reference sequence). This CDR3 is built from 16 residues. CDR3 DNA sequence: TGTGCCACCAGCAGAGACCCGCGGTCTAGCAATCAGCCCCAGCATTTT. Residues: CATSRDPRSSNQPQHF.